The 25 T cell receptor beta chains below were found in one sample sequenced in a study of Graves' ophthalmopathy and Graves' hyperthyroidism. RNA transcripts served as template for amplifying TCR beta CDR3 sequences. The workflow started with a first-round RT-PCR run with HTBI primers and then moved on to a second-round multiplex PCR. TCRdb reanalysed the multiplex PCR reads using MiXCR and keeps one entry per CDR3 protein. The sample shows hundreds of thousands of distinct CDR3 sequences, about 20% of them seen only once. Sequenced: peripheral blood. The origin of the receptors is a woman between 18 and 29 years old with stable Graves' hyperthyroidism. Some clones in this sample may be carry-over from other donors' samples.

V usage is TRBV4-1 and J usage is TRBJ2-4; 8 positions match TRBD2. The CDR3 is made up of 17 amino acids. CDR1 and CDR2 from the germline V gene are MGHRA and YSYEKL. The J segment lost 3 bases and the V segment lost 4 bases, leaving 11 bases of the junction unmatched. The CDR3 region has the DNA TGCGCCAGCAGCCTCCAAGCCCAGCGGGGGAACAAAAACATTCAGTACTTC. Translating gives CASSLQAQRGNKNIQYF.

This clonotype has ten or more counts. This sequence joins TRBV28 and TRBJ1-6; D is unclear. V was cut by 2 bases and J by 0 bases, with 14 bases left in between. Germline V gene data show CDR1 as MDHEN and CDR2 as SYDVKM. This CDR3 region has 18 residues. The CDR3 bases are TGTGCCAGCAGTTTAAGGCATTTTTCAAGCTCCTATAATTCACCCCTCCACTTT. Translated: CASSLRHFSSSYNSPLHF.

This sequence joins TRBV20-1 and TRBJ1-2, with TRBD1 matching over 10 bases. CDR1 and CDR2 (germline): DFQATT, SNEGSKA (reference sequence). The trim removed 5 bases at V and 2 bases at J, leaving 8 bases unmatched. CDR3 length: 15 amino acids. CDR3: CSAYIRDRGNYGYTF. CDR3 in DNA: TGCAGTGCTTATATAAGGGACAGGGGAAACTATGGCTACACCTTC.

This clonotype came up many times. The rearrangement links TRBV27 to TRBJ2-7; unclear D gene. The length of the CDR3 is 16 residues. V was shortened by 4 bases and J by 2 bases, with 18 bases between the two germline ends. CDR1 and CDR2 from the germline V gene are MNHEY and SMNVEV (reference sequence). CDR3 DNA: TGTGCCAGCAGTTATTCCCTTAGTCAGCAGCCCTACGAGCAGTACTTC. Its protein product is CASSYSLSQQPYEQYF.

This clonotype occurred many times. The V call is TRBV27, the J call TRBJ1-2; D remains ambiguous. The ends were cut back, 6 bases at V and 0 bases at J, with 14 bases in the middle. Germline assignment: CDR1 MNHEY and CDR2 SMNVEV (reference sequence). This CDR3 is built from 15 residues. CDR3 in DNA: TGTGCCAGCAGACCCTCTCAGTATTCTAACTATGGCTACACCTTC. Translated, it gives CASRPSQYSNYGYTF.

There are a few counts of this clonotype. V usage is TRBV2 and J usage is TRBJ1-6; tentatively, D is TRBD1 (6 bases). Trimming pared 3 bases from V and 9 bases from J, leaving 18 bases between. CDR1 is SNHLY and CDR2 is FYNNEI in the germline V gene. There are 16 residues in the CDR3. The CDR3, as DNA: TGTGCCAGCAGTGATTCCGGGACACAGTTCAGTTCACCCCTCCACTTT. Protein sequence: CASSDSGTQFSSPLHF.

CDR3 residues: CASRAGQGASQPQHF. As DNA, the CDR3 is TGTGCCAGCAGAGCCGGACAGGGAGCGAGTCAGCCCCAGCATTTT. This sequence joins TRBV12-3 or TRBV12-4 and TRBJ1-5, with 8 bases lining up with TRBD1. This CDR3 is built from 15 residues. With 6 bases clipped from V and 6 bases from J, the junction kept 10 bases outside the gene matches.

This clonotype was counted at least ten times. The V call is TRBV6-1, the J call TRBJ2-5, with 8 bases that match TRBD1. Per germline, CDR1 MNHNS and CDR2 SASEGT. The CDR3 extends over 15 amino acids. J gave up 5 bases and V 2 bases, and 7 bases lay outside the gene matches. The CDR3 nucleotides are TGTGCCAGCAGTGAATCAGGGGGCCGTGGGGAGACCCAGTACTTC. Amino acids: CASSESGGRGETQYF.

This clonotype was detected a few times. The chain recombines TRBV20-1 with TRBJ1-2, with a possible D match to TRBD1 (5 bases). This CDR3 is built from 12 residues. V lost 7 bases, J lost 8 bases, and 17 bases lay in between. Germline values: CDR1 DFQATT, CDR2 SNEGSKA (reference sequence). DNA for the CDR3: TGCAGTGTTCGCGTCCAGGGTCAGGGCTACACCTTC. This encodes CSVRVQGQGYTF.

This clonotype has at least ten counts. The V and J genes are TRBV12-3 or TRBV12-4 and TRBJ1-5, with 7 positions matching TRBD1. The CDR3 spans 16 residues. Losses at the gene ends were 6 bases for V and 0 bases for J; bases not matched to a gene: 8. DNA for the CDR3: TGTGCCAGCAGACCAGGGACAGCCTATAGCAATCAGCCCCAGCATTTT. Its translation: CASRPGTAYSNQPQHF.

This clonotype was seen repeatedly, ten times or more. The CDR3 coding sequence is TGTGCCAGCAGGGAGAGCACTGAAGCTTTCTTT. This gives the protein CASRESTEAFF. The rearrangement uses TRBV28 and TRBJ1-1; D remains ambiguous. V gave up 6 bases and J gave up 4 bases, with 6 bases separating them. This CDR3 spans 11 amino acids. Germline V gene lookup returns CDR1 MDHEN and CDR2 SYDVKM.

The chain uses TRBV28 and TRBJ2-1; tentatively, D is TRBD1 (6 bases). Trimming left V 6 bases short and J 0 bases short, with 12 bases between. The CDR3 runs 15 residues. Germline V gene sequence: CDR1 MDHEN, CDR2 SYDVKM. CDR3 in amino acids: CASRTDRVSYNEQFF. The DNA for the CDR3 is TGTGCCAGCAGGACGGACAGAGTCTCCTACAATGAGCAGTTCTTC.

The chain carries TRBV12-3 or TRBV12-4 and TRBJ2-6; 11 bases are shared with TRBD1. The CDR3 has 16 residues. The V and J ends lost 6 bases and 3 bases, in that order; junction bases with no gene match: 4. CDR3 sequence reads: CASSPDRGLGANVLTF. CDR3 DNA: TGTGCCAGCAGCCCGGACAGGGGGCTTGGGGCCAACGTCCTGACTTTC.

At least ten counts were recorded for this clonotype. This chain uses TRBV2 with TRBJ2-7, with TRBD1 identical over 9 bases. CDR3 size: 17 residues. Germline V CDR1 and CDR2: SNHLY, FYNNEI. V lost 8 bases to trimming and J lost 6 bases; unmatched junction nucleotides: 20. For the CDR3, the DNA is TGTGCCAGCCGTGGGGGGGTCCGGCGGGACAGGGCAATCGAGCAGTACTTC. Its translation is CASRGGVRRDRAIEQYF.

J is TRBJ1-1 and V is TRBV6-1, with D possibly matching TRBD1 (6 bases). Trimming removed 7 bases at V and 4 bases at J, with 19 bases between. Per the germline V gene, CDR1 is MNHNS and CDR2 is SASEGT. The CDR3 totals 15 residues. The CDR3 loop is CASTSTGRGSTEAFF. The DNA for the CDR3 is TGTGCCAGCACCTCAACAGGGAGGGGGAGCACTGAAGCTTTCTTT.

This clonotype was counted between two and nine times. The missing conserved phenylalanine or tryptophan at the end of this CDR3 makes a read error likely. This chain connects TRBV7-9 to TRBJ2-2; possibly TRBD1 for D (5 bases). Germline CDR1 SEHNR, CDR2 FQNEAQ (reference sequence). V was pared by 5 bases and J by 0 bases, with 10 bases between. The CDR3 is 15 residues long. CDR3 loop: CASSLRQPNTGELFS. The CDR3 DNA is TGTGCCAGCAGCCTCAGACAGCCGAACACCGGGGAGCTGTTTTCT.

Ten or more counts support this clonotype. The V gene is TRBV7-9, the J gene TRBJ1-6, with D unclear. Germline V lookup: CDR1 SEHNR, CDR2 FQNEAQ (reference sequence). The germline V and J ends were trimmed by 1 base and 8 bases, with 18 bases remaining between them. The CDR3 length is 17 residues. CDR3 in DNA: TGTGCCAGCAGCTTAGATCCAGGCTTGGGTCCTCATTCACCCCTCCACTTT. Amino acids: CASSLDPGLGPHSPLHF.

The V and J genes are TRBV30 and TRBJ2-7; D is ambiguous. The CDR3 sequence is 14 residues long. Trimming took 2 bases from V and 2 from J, leaving 13 bases between them. Germline V CDR1 and CDR2: GTSNPN, SVGIG (reference sequence). The CDR3 loop reads CAWSLYGLTYEQYF. Written as DNA, the CDR3 is TGTGCCTGGAGTCTGTATGGCCTTACCTACGAGCAGTACTTC.

This clonotype was seen ten or more times. The chain has TRBV7-2 and TRBJ1-2; 11 bases map to TRBD1. Germline loops: CDR1 SGHTA, CDR2 FQGNSA. The CDR3 runs 14 residues. With 6 bases clipped from V and 7 bases from J, the junction kept 7 bases outside the gene matches. This CDR3 reads CASSRGQGARGYTF. CDR3 sequence (DNA): TGTGCCAGCAGTCGCGGACAGGGGGCGCGTGGCTACACCTTC.

This clonotype was seen many times. CDR3 nucleotides: TGTGCCAGCAGCCACAAGGCGGGGGTGGGCACTGAAGCTTTCTTT. Protein sequence: CASSHKAGVGTEAFF. The genes are TRBV27 and TRBJ1-1; possibly TRBD1 for D (5 bases). This CDR3 is built from 15 residues. Germline CDR1 and CDR2: MNHEY and SMNVEV (reference sequence). V lost 6 bases, J lost 4 bases, and 18 bases lay in between.

A single count supports this clonotype. J is TRBJ1-2 and V is TRBV28, with TRBD1 matching over 10 bases. Germline V gene data show CDR1 as MDHEN and CDR2 as SYDVKM. Trimming took 1 base from V and 8 from J; bases not matched to a gene: 7. CDR3 length: 15 residues. This chain's CDR3 is CASSLSWTGGWGYTF. The CDR3 bases are TGTGCCAGCAGTTTATCTTGGACAGGGGGTTGGGGCTACACCTTC.

This clonotype was observed at least ten times. The chain joins TRBV19 to TRBJ1-1; TRBD1 matches 7 bases. The germline CDR1 and CDR2 sequences are LNHDA and SQIVND (reference sequence). J gave up 1 base and V 6 bases, and 11 bases lay outside the gene matches. This CDR3 has 16 residues. The CDR3 region has the DNA TGTGCCAGTAGCCCTATGGGCCACAGGGGGAACACTGAAGCTTTCTTT. Its protein product is CASSPMGHRGNTEAFF.

The chain carries TRBV6-5 and TRBJ2-5; TRBD2 aligns across 7 bases. Trimming took 4 bases from V and 5 from J; bases not matched to a gene: 10. The V gene's germline CDR1 is MNHEY and CDR2 SVGAGI. This CDR3 has 15 residues. CDR3 DNA: TGTGCCAGCAGTTTGGGAGGGGCACGTCGGGAGACCCAGTACTTC. Amino acid sequence: CASSLGGARRETQYF.

There are a few counts of this clonotype. V and J are TRBV20-1 and TRBJ1-1; maybe TRBD1 (6 bases). Trimming removed 2 bases from V and 5 bases from J, with 15 bases in between. This CDR3 has 14 amino acids. Germline lookup yields CDR1 DFQATT and CDR2 SNEGSKA (reference sequence). The CDR3, as DNA: TGCAGTGCTAGACCGGGACAATCTAGTACTGAAGCTTTCTTT. Residues: CSARPGQSSTEAFF.

This clonotype came up many times. The chain uses TRBV11-2 and TRBJ2-7; tentative D call: TRBD2 (6 bases). The CDR3 contains 14 residues. Germline V gives CDR1 SGHAT, CDR2 FQNNGV. Trimming cost V 1 base and J 5 bases, with 12 bases left between them. CDR3 protein: CASSLGSTGDEQYF. The CDR3, as DNA: TGTGCCAGCAGCTTAGGATCCACGGGGGACGAGCAGTACTTC.